The 23 T cell receptor beta chains below come from one sample, sequenced in a study of shared clonotypes between healthy human individuals (TCRdb year 2020). Library construction relied on the immunoSEQ multiplex PCR assay. The clones in this table, taken by TCRdb from immuneACCESS, are in-frame only. Not every clone is retained; where verified, under half of the shortfall comes from an unresolved V gene, and the cause of the rest is unknown. The sample has about 820,000 clones on record, approximately 92% of them singletons. 24% of the sample rests with the top ten. CD8 naive samples consisted of CD45RO-negative cells that were positively selected for CCR7, yielding a CD45RA+CCR7+ population without TemRA cells. Sequenced sample: naive CD8+ T cells sorted from blood. This sample's cell subset or site label indicates: CD45RA+CCR7+. The receptors stem from a man younger than 45 in good health.

The chain is built from TRBV10-1 and TRBJ2-7; 7 bases align to TRBD1. The germline CDR1 and CDR2 sequences are WNHNN and SYGVQD (reference sequence). The CDR3 is 14 amino acids. The V gene end was trimmed by 6 bases and the J gene end by 7 bases; junction bases not matched to a gene: 12. The CDR3 sequence: CASSDPKQGTEQYF. The CDR3 DNA reads as TGCGCCAGCAGCGACCCCAAACAGGGGACGGAGCAGTACTTC.

The gene calls are TRBV7-2 and TRBJ2-7; 7 nucleotides match TRBD1. Germline V gives CDR1 SGHTA, CDR2 FQGNSA. The CDR3 consists of 15 residues. V lost 5 bases and J lost 3; bases outside the gene matches: 10. The CDR3 nucleotides read TGTGCCAGCAGCCAAAACAGGGGCGTGAGCTACGAGCAGTACTTC. Translation: CASSQNRGVSYEQYF.

This clone showed up just once. The CDR3 loop is CASDRGLPYEQYF. The CDR3 DNA sequence: TGTGCCAGCGATCGAGGTCTCCCATACGAGCAGTACTTC. The V gene is TRBV28, the J gene TRBJ2-7; D is undetermined. Trimming took off 8 bases at V and 4 bases at J, with 15 bases between the two ends. CDR3 size: 13 residues. Germline V gives CDR1 MDHEN, CDR2 SYDVKM.

The chain couples TRBV7-9 to TRBJ2-7, with no clear D. In germline, CDR1 is SEHNR, CDR2 FQNEAQ (reference sequence). The CDR3 sequence is 14 residues long. V lost 2 bases and J 6 bases, leaving 14 bases between the germline ends. CDR3 coding DNA: TGTGCCAGCAGCTTAACACTGAAGCCCGTCGAGCAGTACTTC. Its protein product is CASSLTLKPVEQYF.

The V and J genes are TRBV7-9 and TRBJ2-1, with TRBD2 matching 7 bases. This CDR3 contains 17 residues. With 4 bases clipped from V and 7 bases from J, the junction kept 16 bases outside the gene matches. In germline, CDR1 is SEHNR, CDR2 FQNEAQ (reference sequence). CDR3 sequence: CASSSPGGAGEGNEQFF. The CDR3 region has the DNA TGTGCCAGCAGCTCCCCCGGAGGGGCGGGAGAGGGGAATGAGCAGTTCTTC.

CDR3 sequence (DNA): TGTGCCAGCAGTCCCTCCGGGGGAGAAATCTCCTACGAGCAGTACTTC. Its translation is CASSPSGGEISYEQYF. This rearrangement joins TRBV27 to TRBJ2-7, with D tentatively TRBD2 (6 bases). CDR1 MNHEY and CDR2 SMNVEV come from the germline V gene (reference sequence). The CDR3 length is 16 residues. Trimming took 5 bases from V and 0 from J, leaving 17 bases between them.

The chain couples TRBV5-1 to TRBJ2-7; 7 positions agree with TRBD1. CDR3 length equals 13 residues. Germline-derived CDR1 and CDR2 are SGHRS and YFSETQ. J was trimmed by 3 bases and V by 4 bases; bases with no gene match: 4. The CDR3 nucleotides read TGCGCCAGCAGCAACAGGGGAATCTACGAGCAGTACTTC. Its protein is CASSNRGIYEQYF.

V usage is TRBV27 and J usage is TRBJ2-1; D remains ambiguous. This CDR3 region has 16 residues. Trimming removed 3 bases from V and 2 bases from J, with 14 bases in between. Germline V lookup: CDR1 MNHEY, CDR2 SMNVEV (reference sequence). CDR3 loop: CASSFGQSDPYNEQFF. The CDR3 nucleotides read TGTGCCAGCAGTTTCGGGCAGTCTGACCCCTACAATGAGCAGTTCTTC.

The V call is TRBV7-9, the J call TRBJ2-7, with D hard to call. The germline V gene has CDR1 SEHNR and CDR2 FQNEAQ (reference sequence). The CDR3 has 14 amino acids. Trimming shortened V by 2 bases and J by 3 bases, and 11 bases separated the two germline ends. CDR3 residues: CASSLLGFDYEQYF. The DNA of the CDR3 is TGTGCCAGCAGCTTATTGGGATTCGACTACGAGCAGTACTTC.

This clone was seen once. The V and J genes are TRBV7-9 and TRBJ2-5, with D possibly matching TRBD1 (5 bases). The CDR3 spans 14 residues. The ends were cut back, 5 bases at V and 0 bases at J, with 10 bases in the middle. Germline CDR1 SEHNR, CDR2 FQNEAQ (reference sequence). DNA of the CDR3: TGTGCCAGCAGCGGACAAAGTGACCAAGAGACCCAGTACTTC. This codes for CASSGQSDQETQYF.

This chain joins TRBV5-1 and TRBJ2-7; tentatively, D is TRBD1 (6 bases). V was cut by 0 bases and J by 3 bases, with 19 bases left in between. This CDR3 spans 17 amino acids. Germline CDR1 is SGHRS and CDR2 is YFSETQ. As DNA, the CDR3 is TGCGCCAGCAGCTTGGCCTCGGATTGGGACACAAGCTACGAGCAGTACTTC. Translation: CASSLASDWDTSYEQYF.

J is TRBJ2-3 and V is TRBV28; weak D call: TRBD2 (6 bases). The length of the CDR3 is 16 residues. Germline V gene sequence: CDR1 MDHEN, CDR2 SYDVKM. V lost 5 bases to trimming and J lost 3 bases, with 18 bases between them. The CDR3 nucleotides are TGTGCCAGCAGTCTTGACCCGGGAGTACAAACAGATACGCAGTATTTT. Protein sequence: CASSLDPGVQTDTQYF.

The chain joins TRBV7-9 to TRBJ1-5; no clear D gene. V lost 1 base to trimming and J lost 5 bases, with 3 bases between them. The germline V gene encodes CDR1 SEHNR and CDR2 FQNEAQ (reference sequence). The CDR3 extends over 12 amino acids. The CDR3 nucleotides read TGTGCCAGCAGCTTAGATGATCAGCCCCAGCATTTT. Translation: CASSLDDQPQHF.

V usage is TRBV18 and J usage is TRBJ2-7, with D maybe TRBD1 (6 bases). Germline-derived CDR1 and CDR2 are KGHSH and LQKENI. Trimming took 4 bases from V and 5 from J, leaving 15 bases between them. The CDR3 is made up of 14 amino acids. Written as DNA, the CDR3 is TGTGCCAGCTCACTACATGGGACACTCGACGAGCAGTACTTC. Protein product: CASSLHGTLDEQYF.

The chain joins TRBV7-9 to TRBJ2-1; 11 bases are shared with TRBD2. J was trimmed by 6 bases and V by 0 bases; bases with no gene match: 7. Germline CDR1 is SEHNR and CDR2 is FQNEAQ (reference sequence). The CDR3 totals 17 residues. Here the CDR3 reads CASSLAYRTSGSNEQFF. The CDR3 bases are TGTGCCAGCAGCTTAGCCTACCGGACTAGCGGGTCCAATGAGCAGTTCTTC.

The rearrangement links TRBV30 to TRBJ2-1, with 8 bases matching TRBD1. Germline trimming cut 4 bases from V and 4 bases from J; bases unmatched to any gene: 6. In germline, CDR1 is GTSNPN, CDR2 SVGIG (reference sequence). The CDR3 loop spans 14 amino acids. CDR3 nucleotide sequence: TGTGCCTGGACCACAGGGACAGGATACAATGAGCAGTTCTTC. It yields the protein CAWTTGTGYNEQFF.

This chain uses TRBV19 with TRBJ1-1; the D is unclear. The germline gives CDR1 LNHDA, CDR2 SQIVND (reference sequence). This CDR3 is built from 12 residues. V shed 8 bases and J shed 3 bases, with 10 bases lying between them. The DNA for the CDR3 is TGTGCCAGTTTGCGAGGGTACACTGAAGCTTTCTTT. Amino acid sequence: CASLRGYTEAFF.

On this clone: The junction differs from germline at one of its ends, possibly a read error. The genes are TRBV25-1 and TRBJ2-4; the D gene is possibly TRBD1 (6 bases). Germline CDR1 and CDR2: MGHDK and SYGVNS. CDR3 length: 14 amino acids. The DNA of the CDR3 is TGTGCCAGCAGTCAATACAGGGACAAAAACATTCAGTACTTC. Residues: CASSQYRDKNIQYF.

The chain has TRBV5-4 and TRBJ2-7, with 7 bases matching TRBD2. The CDR3 runs to 17 residues. From germline, CDR1 is SGHNT and CDR2 YYREEE (reference sequence). J was trimmed by 0 bases and V by 3 bases; bases with no gene match: 12. This chain's CDR3 is CASSSYSGGSFSYEQYF. The CDR3, as DNA: TGTGCCAGCAGCTCCTATTCGGGCGGGAGTTTCTCCTACGAGCAGTACTTC.

A remark on this clone: The junction does not match germline at one end; this may be a read error. This chain links TRBV7-8 with TRBJ2-1; D is perhaps TRBD1 (6 bases). The V gene's germline CDR1 is SGHVS and CDR2 FQNEAQ. This CDR3 spans 15 amino acids. The CDR3, as DNA: TGTGCCAGCAGTTTAGAAAACAGGGCGTACAATGAGCAGTTCTTC. It yields the protein CASSLENRAYNEQFF.

In regard to this clone: Other DNA sequences in the same sample also yield this CDR3. The genes are TRBV5-8 and TRBJ2-3, with 10 bases identical to TRBD2. The CDR3 is made up of 15 amino acids. The V gene's germline CDR1 is SGHTS and CDR2 YDEGEE. V was pared by 4 bases and J by 2 bases, with 4 bases of the junction left unmatched. This CDR3 is CASSPGLAATDTQYF. In DNA, the CDR3 is TGTGCCAGCAGCCCCGGACTAGCGGCCACAGATACGCAGTATTTT.

This clone was seen a handful of times. This chain uses TRBV7-2 with TRBJ2-1; no firm D call. The germline gives CDR1 SGHTA, CDR2 FQGNSA. The V end was cut by 1 base, the J end by 8 bases, with 9 bases between. The CDR3 has 13 amino acids. The CDR3 spells CASSLGPLYEQFF. CDR3 DNA sequence: TGTGCCAGCAGCTTAGGTCCGTTGTATGAGCAGTTCTTC. Together with reference TRBV7-2 and TRBJ2-1, the CDR3 gives the full variable domain: GAGVSQSPSNKVTEKGKDVELRCDPISGHTALYWYRQSLGQGLEFLIYFQGNSAPDKSGLPSDRFSAERTGGSVSTLTIQRTQQEDSAVYLCASSLGPLYEQFFGPGTRLTVL.

The chain links TRBV10-3 to TRBJ2-1, with 9 nucleotides matching TRBD1. CDR3 length: 16 amino acids. Germline V gene data show CDR1 as ENHRY and CDR2 as SYGVKD. J lost 4 bases, V lost 1 base, and 5 bases had no gene match. Here the CDR3 reads CAISEYRTGAYNEQFF. The CDR3 nucleotides are TGTGCCATCAGTGAGTACAGGACAGGGGCATACAATGAGCAGTTCTTC.